There are a few counts of the clone carrying this TCR beta chain. Its antigen is currently unknown. This record belongs to a study of CD8+ T cells in alopecia areata. The sequencing template was cDNA reverse transcribed from extracted RNA. Assay used: immunoSEQ multiplex PCR; TCRdb lists only in-frame clones, some missing. Among approximately 300,000 clones, about 62% were seen once, and the ten largest hold 1.8%. Germline V lookup: CDR1 SGHTA, CDR2 FQGNSA. This CDR3 is 17 amino acids long. Trimming at V came to 0 bases and at J to 4 bases, leaving 7 bases not matched to a gene. Study-level findings and limits: Many of the expanded lesional clones endured in scalp and blood while on tofacitinib. Just one nonresponder means the tie between baseline CD8+ expansion and response stays uncertain.

Noted treatment: oral pan-JAK inhibitor, 5-10 mg twice daily. This specimen consisted of CD4+ T cells sorted from blood, obtained at week 24, from a patient treated with tofacitinib. The clonotype was recovered from a human donor with alopecia areata. V is TRBV7-2 and J is TRBJ2-2; 8 bases are shared with TRBD2. Here the CDR3 reads CASSLAQAGVSTGELFF. CDR3 nucleotide sequence: TGTGCCAGCAGCTTAGCACAAGCGGGGGTTTCCACCGGGGAGCTGTTTTTT.